Included here is one TCR beta chain sequence, with context. The antigen is not known. CDR1 is SGDLS, CDR2 YYNGEE, per germline. The ends lost 2 bases at V and 2 bases at J; junction bases unmatched: 13. This CDR3 spans 17 amino acids. The protocol was immunoSEQ multiplex PCR, while the TCRdb copy is restricted to in-frame clones and leaves out a portion. The table includes 12,000 or so clones, around 74% detected once. These data are taken from a study of tumor-infiltrating lymphocytes in localized non-small cell lung cancer. Across the study: The cohort mixed smokers and never-smokers, several histologies, and some post-neoadjuvant-chemotherapy samples. Study-level points and caveats: Immunotypes IM1 and IM2 had similar TCR-derived T-cell fractions. No link was found between tumor T-cell fraction and recurrence-free survival. Higher tumor T cell infiltration than in uninvolved lung was supported by TCRbeta sequencing.

Sequenced: lung tumor tissue. This receptor was identified in a human donor with non-small cell lung cancer. The rearrangement links TRBV9 to TRBJ2-7; 7 bases map to TRBD2. The CDR3 reads CASSVHPVASGTYEQYF. As DNA, the CDR3 is TGTGCCAGCAGCGTCCATCCGGTGGCTAGCGGAACCTACGAGCAGTACTTC.